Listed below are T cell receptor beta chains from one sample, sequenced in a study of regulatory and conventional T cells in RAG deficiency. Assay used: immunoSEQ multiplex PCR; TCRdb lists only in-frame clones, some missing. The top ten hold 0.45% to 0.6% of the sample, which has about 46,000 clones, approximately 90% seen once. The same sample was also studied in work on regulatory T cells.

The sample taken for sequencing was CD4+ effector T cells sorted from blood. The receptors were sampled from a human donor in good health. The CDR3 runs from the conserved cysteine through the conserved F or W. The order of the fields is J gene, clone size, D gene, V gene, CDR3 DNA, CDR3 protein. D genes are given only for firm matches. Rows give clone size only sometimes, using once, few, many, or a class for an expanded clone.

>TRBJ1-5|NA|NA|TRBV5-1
TGCGCCAGCAGCTTGGGTGGGACCCGCAATCAGCCCCAGCATTTT
CASSLGGTRNQPQHF
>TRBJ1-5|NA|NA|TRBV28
TGTGCCAGCAACAAGCGCCAAGTGGGCAATCAGCCCCAGCATTTT
CASNKRQVGNQPQHF
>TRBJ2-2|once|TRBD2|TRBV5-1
TGCGCCCGCAGCTTGGGGGGGGGAGGAGCGGGAGGGCACGGGGAGCTGTTTTTT
CARSLGGGGAGGHGELFF
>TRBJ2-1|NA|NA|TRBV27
TGTGCCAGCAGTCCGCGGCAGCTCCAAAAAAACTACAATGAGCAGTTCTTC
CASSPRQLQKNYNEQFF
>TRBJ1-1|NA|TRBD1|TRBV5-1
TGCGCCAGCAGCGGGGCGACAGGGTTGGCGACTGAAGCTTTCTTT
CASSGATGLATEAFF
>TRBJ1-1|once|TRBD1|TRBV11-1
TGTGCCAGCAGCTTCAGGGGGTTGACTGAAGCTTTCTTT
CASSFRGLTEAFF
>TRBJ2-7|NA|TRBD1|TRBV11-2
TGTGCCAGCAGCTTAGCAGGGGGCCCTTCCTACGAGCAGTACTTC
CASSLAGGPSYEQYF
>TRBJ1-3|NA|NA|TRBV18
TGTGCCAGCTCATTAGGCTCTGGAAACACCATATATTTT
CASSLGSGNTIYF
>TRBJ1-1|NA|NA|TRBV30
TGTGCCTGGACAGGGGACACTGAAGCTTTCTTT
CAWTGDTEAFF
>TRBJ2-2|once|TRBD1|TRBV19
TGTGCCAGTAGTATAGCCGGTCGGGGACAGGGGGCTTCCGGGGAGCTGTTTTTT
CASSIAGRGQGASGELFF
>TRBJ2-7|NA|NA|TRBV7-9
TGTGCCAGCAGCTTAGACAGCACCTACGAGCAGTACTTC
CASSLDSTYEQYF
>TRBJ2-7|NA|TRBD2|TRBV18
TGTGCCAGCTCATCAGGACTAGCCGGAGCGGGCGAGCAGTACTTC
CASSSGLAGAGEQYF
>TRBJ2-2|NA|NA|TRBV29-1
TGCAGCGTTGAAACATCCGGGGGGCCGACCGGGGAGCTGTTTTTT
CSVETSGGPTGELFF
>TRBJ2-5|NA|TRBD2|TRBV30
TGTGCCTGGAGTCGGAGGGCTAGCGGGAGGGAGACCCAGTACTTC
CAWSRRASGRETQYF